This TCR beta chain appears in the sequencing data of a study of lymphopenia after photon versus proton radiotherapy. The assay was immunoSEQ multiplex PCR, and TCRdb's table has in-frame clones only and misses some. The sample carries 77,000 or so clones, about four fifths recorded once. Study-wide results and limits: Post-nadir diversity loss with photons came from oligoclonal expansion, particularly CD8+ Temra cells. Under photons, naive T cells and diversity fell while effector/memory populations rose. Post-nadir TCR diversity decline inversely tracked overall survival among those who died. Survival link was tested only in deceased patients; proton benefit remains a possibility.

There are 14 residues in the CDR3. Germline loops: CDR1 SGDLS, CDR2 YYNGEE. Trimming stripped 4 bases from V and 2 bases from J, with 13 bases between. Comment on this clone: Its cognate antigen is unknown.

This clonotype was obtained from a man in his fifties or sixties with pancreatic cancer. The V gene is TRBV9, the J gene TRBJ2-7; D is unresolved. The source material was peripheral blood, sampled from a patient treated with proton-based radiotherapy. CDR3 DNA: TGTGCCAGCAGCCCAGGTCCTTTGACCTACGAGCAGTACTTC. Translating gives CASSPGPLTYEQYF.